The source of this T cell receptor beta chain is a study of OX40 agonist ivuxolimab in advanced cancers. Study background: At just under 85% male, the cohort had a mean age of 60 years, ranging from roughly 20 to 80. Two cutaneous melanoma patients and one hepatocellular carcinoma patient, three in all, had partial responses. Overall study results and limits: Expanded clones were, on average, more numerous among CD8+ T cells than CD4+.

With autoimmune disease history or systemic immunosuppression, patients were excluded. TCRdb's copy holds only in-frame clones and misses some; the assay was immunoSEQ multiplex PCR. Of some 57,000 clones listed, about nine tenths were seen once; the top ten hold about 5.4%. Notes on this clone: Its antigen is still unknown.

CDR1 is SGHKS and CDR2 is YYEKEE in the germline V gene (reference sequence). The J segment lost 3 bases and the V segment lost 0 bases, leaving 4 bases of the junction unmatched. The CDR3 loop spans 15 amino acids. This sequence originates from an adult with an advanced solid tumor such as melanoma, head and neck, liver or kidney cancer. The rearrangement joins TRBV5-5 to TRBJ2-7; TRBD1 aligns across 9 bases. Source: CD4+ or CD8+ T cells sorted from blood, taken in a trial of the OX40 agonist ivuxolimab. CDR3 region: CASSLAGQGLYEQYF. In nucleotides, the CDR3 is TGTGCCAGCAGCTTGGCAGGACAGGGGCTCTACGAGCAGTACTTC.